These 17 T cell receptor beta chains came from one sample sequenced in a study of Ad26.COV2.S vaccination and SARS-CoV-2 variants. As to treatment: 15 to 20 received Ad26.COV2.S at low or high dose, single or two shots; 5 received placebo; per-sample allocation not given. Collection of samples fell on day 63 after the first vaccine or placebo injection. Method: immunoSEQ multiplex PCR; TCRdb's copy keeps in-frame clones and lacks some. In the table there are roughly 700,000 clones, about 90% of which are singletons. This material consisted of peripheral blood, taken in a trial of Ad26.COV2.S vaccine versus placebo. The source is a person aged 18 to 65 who received the Ad26.COV2.S COVID-19 vaccine or a placebo.

This sequence joins TRBV10-3 and TRBJ1-3; D remains ambiguous. The germline V and J ends were trimmed by 8 bases and 4 bases, with 12 bases remaining between them. This CDR3 has 13 residues. CDR1 is ENHRY and CDR2 is SYGVKD in the germline V gene. CDR3 protein: CAIGYGVGNTIYF. In DNA, the CDR3 is TGTGCCATCGGGTACGGGGTCGGAAACACCATATATTTT.

CDR3 DNA sequence: TGTGCCTGGATTCTTACGGGCTCCTACGAGCAGTACTTC. Protein product: CAWILTGSYEQYF. The chain links TRBV30 to TRBJ2-7; D ambiguous. This CDR3 comprises 13 residues. Germline V gene lookup returns CDR1 GTSNPN and CDR2 SVGIG (reference sequence). V lost 4 bases and J 0 bases, leaving 10 bases between the germline ends.

The gene calls are TRBV21-1 and TRBJ1-5. TRBV21-1 is described as a pseudogene. The CDR3 consists of 14 residues. The CDR3 DNA sequence: TGTGCCAGCAGCAAAGAGGCAGCCCGACAGCCCCAGCATTTT. It is translated as CASSKEAARQPQHF.

The chain is built from TRBV30 and TRBJ2-1; tentative D call: TRBD1 (6 bases). Deletions cut 7 bases from V and 4 bases from J, with 14 bases between. CDR1 and CDR2 from the germline V gene are GTSNPN and SVGIG (reference sequence). The CDR3 is 13 amino acids. The CDR3 DNA follows: TGTGCCTACAGGGTATCTCTATACAATGAGCAGTTCTTC. Translated: CAYRVSLYNEQFF.

This CDR3 is CASSLAGTAKNIQYF. The CDR3 bases are TGTGCCAGCAGCTTGGCCGGGACAGCCAAAAACATTCAGTACTTC. This chain joins TRBV5-4 and TRBJ2-4; D is possibly TRBD1 or TRBD2 (5 bases each). Trimming cost V 0 bases and J 0 bases, with 7 bases left between them. This CDR3 contains 15 residues. CDR1 is SGHNT and CDR2 is YYREEE in the germline V gene (reference sequence).

J is TRBJ2-1 and V is TRBV5-1, with 9 bases matching TRBD1. The CDR3 has 16 amino acids. Germline loops: CDR1 SGHRS, CDR2 YFSETQ. The V segment lost 2 bases and the J segment 1 base; nucleotides outside the gene matches: 4. CDR3 sequence: CASSFRDRGSYNEQFF. The CDR3 DNA reads as TGCGCCAGCAGCTTCCGAGACAGGGGGTCCTACAATGAGCAGTTCTTC.

This clone was recorded once. The chain carries TRBV5-4 and TRBJ2-5; D is undetermined. V was cut by 5 bases and J by 2 bases, with 19 bases left in between. The CDR3 is 16 residues long. Germline CDR1 is SGHNT and CDR2 is YYREEE (reference sequence). The chain's CDR3 is CASRAAGDGGQETQYF. DNA of the CDR3: TGTGCCAGCAGAGCAGCCGGCGACGGTGGACAAGAGACCCAGTACTTC.

CDR3 sequence reads: CASSDSRGDTQYF. For the CDR3, the DNA is TGTGCCAGCAGTGACTCCCGAGGGGATACGCAGTATTTT. V usage is TRBV25-1 and J usage is TRBJ2-3, with D maybe TRBD2 (5 bases). Trimming left V 3 bases short and J 6 bases short, with 10 bases between. The CDR3 is made up of 13 amino acids. CDR1 and CDR2 (germline): MGHDK, SYGVNS.

The CDR3 sequence: CASSLSHLEAFF. DNA for the CDR3: TGTGCCAGCAGCTTGAGTCACCTGGAAGCTTTCTTT. V is TRBV5-8 and J is TRBJ1-1; D is undetermined. Germline V gives CDR1 SGHTS, CDR2 YDEGEE. Trimming left V 1 base short and J 8 bases short, with 9 bases between. The CDR3 is 12 residues long.

The chain joins TRBV7-9 to TRBJ2-1; D unclear. V was clipped by 5 bases and J by 5 bases, with 13 bases between them. This CDR3 contains 14 residues. The germline gives CDR1 SEHNR, CDR2 FQNEAQ (reference sequence). CDR3 region: CASSTVEQDNEQFF. DNA of the CDR3: TGTGCCAGCAGCACGGTGGAGCAAGACAATGAGCAGTTCTTC.

CDR3 in DNA: TGTGCCAGCAGCAAAGCGCGGGGTTACAGGGGAGGCAATCAGCCCCAGCATTTT. Its protein is CASSKARGYRGGNQPQHF. The V and J genes are TRBV21-1 and TRBJ1-5; TRBD1, as called in the table, went unchecked against the DNA. TRBV21-1 counts as a pseudogene. The CDR3 covers 18 residues.

V gene TRBV3-1 (or the pseudogene TRBV3-2) combines with J gene TRBJ2-7; tentative D call: TRBD1 (6 bases). The CDR3 totals 15 residues. CDR1 is LGHDT and CDR2 is YNNKEL in the germline V gene (reference sequence). Trimming pared 2 bases from V and 2 bases from J, leaving 13 bases between. CDR3: CASSQTGTPTYEQYF. The CDR3, as DNA: TGTGCCAGCAGCCAAACCGGGACACCCACCTACGAGCAGTACTTC.

This clone was observed a single time. The chain has TRBV20-1 and TRBJ1-2; a weak D match, TRBD1 (5 bases). Germline CDR1 DFQATT, CDR2 SNEGSKA (reference sequence). CDR3 size: 12 residues. The V gene lost 3 bases and the J gene lost 4 bases, with 9 bases spanning the gap. In DNA, the CDR3 is TGCAGTGCTAGTGAGGGACTCTATGGCTACACCTTC. Its translation is CSASEGLYGYTF.

As DNA, the CDR3 is TGTGCCAGTAGTGAGCAACAGGGGCTTACCTACGAGCAGTACTTC. This encodes CASSEQQGLTYEQYF. This chain joins TRBV19 and TRBJ2-7; the match to TRBD1 covers 7 bases. Trimming removed 5 bases from V and 2 bases from J; junction bases left unmatched: 9. CDR1 and CDR2 (germline): LNHDA, SQIVND (reference sequence). This CDR3 is built from 15 residues.

The chain recombines TRBV7-9 with TRBJ1-5; D uncertain. The germline CDR1 and CDR2 sequences are SEHNR and FQNEAQ (reference sequence). V lost 1 base and J lost 6, with 7 bases in between. This CDR3 is built from 13 residues. CDR3 coding DNA: TGTGCCAGCAGCTTAGGGTACGGTCAGCCCCAGCATTTT. The encoded protein is CASSLGYGQPQHF.

V and J are TRBV2 and TRBJ2-3, with 10 bases aligning to TRBD1. V gave up 7 bases and J gave up 2 bases; unmatched junction bases: 9. CDR1 is SNHLY, CDR2 FYNNEI, per germline. This CDR3 has 16 residues. As DNA, the CDR3 is TGTGCCAGCACCTCCCCCGGGACAGGGGACACAGATACGCAGTATTTT. Translating it yields CASTSPGTGDTDTQYF.

The rearrangement links TRBV21-1 to TRBJ1-4. TRBV21-1 is a recognized pseudogene. CDR3 length: 11 residues. This CDR3 reads CASSKEGKLFF. In DNA form, the CDR3 reads TGTGCCAGCAGCAAAGAAGGAAAACTGTTTTTT.